This T cell receptor (beta chain) was sequenced for a study of T cell changes during pregnancy in multiple sclerosis. V trimming: 3 bases; J trimming: 9 bases; junction bases outside the gene matches: 8. The germline V gene has CDR1 SGHTS and CDR2 YDEGEE. This CDR3 has 16 residues. Data came from immunoSEQ multiplex PCR; TCRdb stores just in-frame clones and leaves some out. Altogether 90,000 to 95,000 clones are present, almost 95% being singletons, with the ten largest covering 2.2%. The TCR was taken from a female donor with multiple sclerosis, enrolled in a pregnancy study. Sequences were derived from peripheral blood, sampled in the third trimester of pregnancy. The J gene is TRBJ2-1, the V gene TRBV5-8; 14 bases line up with TRBD2. The CDR3 spells CASSSVGLAGVGEQFF. The DNA of the CDR3 is TGTGCCAGCAGCTCTGTGGGACTAGCGGGGGTGGGTGAGCAGTTCTTC.